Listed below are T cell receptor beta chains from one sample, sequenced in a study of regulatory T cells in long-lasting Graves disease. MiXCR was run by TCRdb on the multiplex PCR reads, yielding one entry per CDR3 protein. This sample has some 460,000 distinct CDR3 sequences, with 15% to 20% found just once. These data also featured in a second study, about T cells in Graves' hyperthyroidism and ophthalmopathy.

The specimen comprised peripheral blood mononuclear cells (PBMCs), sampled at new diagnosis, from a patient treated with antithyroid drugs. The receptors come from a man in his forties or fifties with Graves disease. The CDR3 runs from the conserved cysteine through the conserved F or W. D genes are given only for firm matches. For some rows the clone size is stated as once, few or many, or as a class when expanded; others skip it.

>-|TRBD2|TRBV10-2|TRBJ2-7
TGCGCCAGCAGTGAGGTCGGCGGGAGGGCCAGGGAGCAGTACTTC
CASSEVGGRAREQYF
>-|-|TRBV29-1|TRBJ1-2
TGCAGCGTTGAAGATCCCCCCGGCTCGGACTATGGCTACACCTTC
CSVEDPPGSDYGYTF
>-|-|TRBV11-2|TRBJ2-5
TGTGTCAGAGGCAGACGTTCAGAGACCCAGTACTTC
CVRGRRSETQYF
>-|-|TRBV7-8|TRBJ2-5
TGTGCCAGCAGCTTCTTGGAAGCCGGCTCGATGACCCAGTACTTC
CASSFLEAGSMTQYF
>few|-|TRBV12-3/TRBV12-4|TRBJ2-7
-
CASSSSTGPPYEQYF
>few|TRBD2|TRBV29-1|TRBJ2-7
TGCGGCGTTGAGGGACTAGCGGGAAGCTACGAGCAGTACTTC
CGVEGLAGSYEQYF
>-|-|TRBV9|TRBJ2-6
TGTGCCAGCAGCGTAAGCTCTGGGGCCAACGTCCTGACTTTC
CASSVSSGANVLTF
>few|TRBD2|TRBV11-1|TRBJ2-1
TGTGCCAGCAGCTTCATAGCGGGAGAGGGCATACAGTTCTTC
CASSFIAGEGIQFF
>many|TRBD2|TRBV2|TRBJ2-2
TGTGCCAGCAGTGAAGGACTAGCGGACACCGCGAACACCGGGGAGCTGTTTTTT
CASSEGLADTANTGELFF
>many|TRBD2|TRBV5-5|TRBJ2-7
TGTGCCAGCACCAGAACTAGCGGCTCCTACGAGCAGTACTTC
CASTRTSGSYEQYF
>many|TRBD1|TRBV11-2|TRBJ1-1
TGTGCCAGCAGCCCACAGGGGACGACTGAAGCTTTCTTT
CASSPQGTTEAFF
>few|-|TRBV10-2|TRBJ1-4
TGCGCCAGCAGTGCTATGGGAAAACTGTTTTTT
CASSAMGKLFF
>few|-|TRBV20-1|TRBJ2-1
TGCAGTGCTAGTTATGAGCAGTTCTTC
CSASYEQFF
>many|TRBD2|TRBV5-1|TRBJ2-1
TGTGCCAGCAGCCGTAGCGGGAGGGCGTGGAATGAGCAGTTCTTC
CASSRSGRAWNEQFF
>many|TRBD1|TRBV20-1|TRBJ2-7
TGCAGTGCTAGAACCTCTAGGACAGGGCAAACCTACGAGCAGTACTTC
CSARTSRTGQTYEQYF
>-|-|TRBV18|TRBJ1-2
TGTGCCAGCTCACCAACACAGGTTCTTTTAGGAGCTAACTATGGCTACACCTTC
CASSPTQVLLGANYGYTF
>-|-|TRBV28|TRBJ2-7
TGTGCCAGCAGACTACCTACCATCCTGGGCGAGCAGTACTTC
CASRLPTILGEQYF
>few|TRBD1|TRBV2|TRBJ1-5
TGTGCCAGCAGTGAAGGGACAGGACGCAATCAGCCCCGGCATTTT
CASSEGTGRNQPRHF
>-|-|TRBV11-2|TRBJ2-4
TGTGCCAGCAGCTTGGGGAGCAGGGGGGGCAAAAACATTCAGTACTTC
CASSLGSRGGKNIQYF
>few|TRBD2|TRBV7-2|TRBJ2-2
TGTGCCAGCAGCTTAGCTAGCGGGAGGGCCCTCGCCGGGGAGCTGTTTTTT
CASSLASGRALAGELFF
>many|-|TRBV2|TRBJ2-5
TGTGCCAGCAGCGGCAGGAACCAAGAGACCCAGTACTTC
CASSGRNQETQYF
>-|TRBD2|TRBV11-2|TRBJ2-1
TGTGCCAGCAAAGCGGGATACCCTGAATGGGATGAGCAGTTCTTC
CASKAGYPEWDEQFF
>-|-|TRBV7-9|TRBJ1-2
TGTGCCAGCAGCTTAGGGTTTCGGGGCACCGATGGCTACACCTTC
CASSLGFRGTDGYTF
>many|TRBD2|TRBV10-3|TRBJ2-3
TGTGCCATCAGTGACGGGACTACCCACACAGATACGCAGTATTTT
CAISDGTTHTDTQYF
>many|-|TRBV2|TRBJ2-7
TGTGCCAGCAGTGATTGGGGGGCCGAGTCCGAGCAGTACTTC
CASSDWGAESEQYF
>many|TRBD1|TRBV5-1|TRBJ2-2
TGCGCCAGCAGCATACAGGGGGTCGACACCGGGGAGCTGTTTTTT
CASSIQGVDTGELFF
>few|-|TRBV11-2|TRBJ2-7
TGTGCCAGCAGCTTAGGATCTAACAACGAGCAGTACTTC
CASSLGSNNEQYF
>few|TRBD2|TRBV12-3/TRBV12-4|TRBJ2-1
TGTGCCAGCAGCCGGACTAGCGGGCTATCCTACAATGAGCAGTTCTTC
CASSRTSGLSYNEQFF
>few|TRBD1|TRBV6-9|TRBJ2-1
TGTGCCAGCAGTTACCGGGACAGGGTGGATGAGCAGTTCTTC
CASSYRDRVDEQFF
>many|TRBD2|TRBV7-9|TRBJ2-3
TGTGCCAGCAGCTTAGCCCTAGCGGGAGGGTCAGATACGCAGTATTTT
CASSLALAGGSDTQYF
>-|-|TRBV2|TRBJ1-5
TGTGCCAGCAGTGAATTTGGTTGGGGCCGTGGCGATCAGCCCCAGCATTTT
CASSEFGWGRGDQPQHF
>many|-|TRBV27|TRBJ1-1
TGTGCCAGCAGTTTATCTCGACAGATGAACACTGAAGCTTTCTTT
CASSLSRQMNTEAFF
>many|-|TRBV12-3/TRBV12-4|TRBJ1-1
TGTGCCAGCAGTCCCATACAAGATGAAGCTTTCTTT
CASSPIQDEAFF